The present T cell receptor beta chain was sequenced within a study of radiation and T cells in renal cell carcinoma. Generated by immunoSEQ multiplex PCR, the TCRdb table keeps only in-frame clones and is missing some. The sample holds approximately 140,000 clones, roughly nine tenths seen once. Time point meaning: baseline pretreatment blood. Noted treatment: 15 Gy SBRT to primary tumor, nephrectomy 4 weeks later. With 0 bases removed from V and 4 bases from J, the gap between germline ends came to 6 bases. Germline lookup yields CDR1 PRHDT and CDR2 FYEKMQ (reference sequence). This CDR3 comprises 13 residues.

Sequencing used blood, obtained from a patient whose treatment included radiotherapy and nephrectomy. This chain uses TRBV13 with TRBJ1-1; D is unclear. The source of this sequence is a woman aged 70-85 years with renal cell carcinoma. The CDR3 nucleotides read TGTGCCAGCAGCTTAGGTGCTGGCACTGAAGCTTTCTTT. Encoded protein: CASSLGAGTEAFF.